Here is one T cell receptor beta chain with its context. Antigen: not known. This sample is drawn from a study of T-cell memory formation after mild COVID-19. Study-level information: Clustering of TCRs was largely donor specific. General study points: CD4+ contracting clones were mainly CM and EM; CD8+ ones, EMRA. While clones contracting from day 15 to 85 were balanced between CD4 and CD8, later expanders leaned CD4+.

Germline CDR1 and CDR2: MGHRA and YSYEKL. CDR3 length equals 14 residues. Trimming cost V 0 bases and J 10 bases, with 14 bases left between them. Employing constant-segment primers, 5'RACE generated TCR alpha and TCR beta cDNA libraries bearing sample barcodes and UMIs. One entry per CDR3 protein, called by TCRdb with MiXCR from the 5' RACE reads. Among about 340,000 distinct CDR3 sequences listed, roughly 21% were seen once. This clonotype originated in an adult woman who had mild COVID-19 (a few samples of this study predate the infection). Cell type and time point are not known. This rearrangement joins TRBV4-1 to TRBJ2-3; D call uncertain. Specimen: PBMCs or a T cell subset sorted from them (not recorded which). The CDR3 nucleotides read TGCGCCAGCAGCCAAGAGGTCAGCAGTCGGTCGCAGTATTTT. It translates to CASSQEVSSRSQYF.